The 2 T cell receptor beta chains given below trace back to one sample, sequenced in a study of blood T cell repertoires in COVID-19. Measured with immunoSEQ multiplex PCR; TCRdb has only the in-frame clones, and not every one. The table has approximately 60,000 clones, approximately 85% seen once; the top ten hold around 20%. Sequenced: peripheral blood. The receptors shown here come from a human donor in a cohort sampled during active COVID-19.

The chain's CDR3 is CASSFRGQERKLFF. As DNA, the CDR3 is TGTGCCAGCAGCTTCAGGGGGCAGGAGAGAAAACTGTTTTTT. This chain connects TRBV5-6 to TRBJ1-4; 8 bases agree with TRBD1. CDR1 is SGHDT, CDR2 YYEEEE, per germline. The CDR3 sequence is 14 residues long. With V trimmed by 2 bases and J by 10 bases, 7 bases remained unmatched.

The genes are TRBV5-4 and TRBJ1-2; possibly TRBD1 for D (5 bases). V lost 5 bases, J lost 4 bases, and 15 bases lay in between. Per germline, CDR1 SGHNT and CDR2 YYREEE (reference sequence). CDR3 length: 14 amino acids. The CDR3 here is CASSAKPGPYGYTF. The CDR3 coding sequence is TGTGCCAGCAGTGCGAAGCCAGGGCCCTATGGCTACACCTTC.